This T cell receptor (beta chain) was sequenced for a study of chemoradiotherapy in HPV16-positive cancers. Study-wide results and limits: Candidate HPV-specific clones and E7-related TCR motifs grew in tumor during treatment.

Points on this clone: Its matching antigen is unknown.

The CDR3 is 13 amino acids. Germline assignment: CDR1 SNHLY and CDR2 FYNNEI. V was shortened by 5 bases and J by 4 bases, with 9 bases between the two germline ends. Libraries were prepared by immunoSEQ multiplex PCR; TCRdb keeps only in-frame clonotypes and omits some of them. In the table there are approximately 9,000 clones, roughly 84% of which are singletons. The V and J genes are TRBV2 and TRBJ2-1; D remains ambiguous. This TCR was sampled from a human donor with HPV-associated anogenital cancer. Material: blood, obtained from a patient who underwent chemoradiotherapy. This chain's CDR3 is CASSNTQYNEQFF. CDR3 nucleotides: TGTGCCAGCAGTAACACCCAGTACAATGAGCAGTTCTTC.